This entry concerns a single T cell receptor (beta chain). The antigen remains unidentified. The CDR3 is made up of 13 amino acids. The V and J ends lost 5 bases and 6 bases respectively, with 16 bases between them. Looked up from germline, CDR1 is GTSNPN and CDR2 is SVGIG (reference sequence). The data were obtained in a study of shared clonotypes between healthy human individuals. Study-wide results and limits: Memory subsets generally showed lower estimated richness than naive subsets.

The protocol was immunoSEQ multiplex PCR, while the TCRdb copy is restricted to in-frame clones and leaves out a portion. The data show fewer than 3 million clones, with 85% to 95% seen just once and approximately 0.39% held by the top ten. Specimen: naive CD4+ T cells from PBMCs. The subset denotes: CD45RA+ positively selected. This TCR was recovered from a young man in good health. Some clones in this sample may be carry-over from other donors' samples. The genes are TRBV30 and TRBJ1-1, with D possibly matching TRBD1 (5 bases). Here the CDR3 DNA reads TGTGCCTGGGTAGACAGTCGAGTCCCTGAAGCTTTCTTT. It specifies CAWVDSRVPEAFF.